This T cell receptor (beta chain) is from a study of blood T cell repertoires in COVID-19. Clones were read by immunoSEQ multiplex PCR, and TCRdb kept only the in-frame ones, dropping some. The table has 200,000 to 250,000 clones, 80% seen once; the top ten hold more than 7%. The CDR3 is 15 amino acids. After removal of 5 bases from V and 5 bases from J, the junction contained 9 bases not matched to a gene. Germline loops: CDR1 MNHEY, CDR2 SMNVEV (reference sequence). This TCR came from a woman aged 70-85 years with acute or convalescent COVID-19. The chain is built from TRBV27 and TRBJ2-3, with 8 bases identical to TRBD1. The sample comprised peripheral blood. In nucleotides, the CDR3 is TGTGCCAGCAGTCGAGGGACAGGCTTCAGAGATACGCAGTATTTT. Translated, it gives CASSRGTGFRDTQYF.